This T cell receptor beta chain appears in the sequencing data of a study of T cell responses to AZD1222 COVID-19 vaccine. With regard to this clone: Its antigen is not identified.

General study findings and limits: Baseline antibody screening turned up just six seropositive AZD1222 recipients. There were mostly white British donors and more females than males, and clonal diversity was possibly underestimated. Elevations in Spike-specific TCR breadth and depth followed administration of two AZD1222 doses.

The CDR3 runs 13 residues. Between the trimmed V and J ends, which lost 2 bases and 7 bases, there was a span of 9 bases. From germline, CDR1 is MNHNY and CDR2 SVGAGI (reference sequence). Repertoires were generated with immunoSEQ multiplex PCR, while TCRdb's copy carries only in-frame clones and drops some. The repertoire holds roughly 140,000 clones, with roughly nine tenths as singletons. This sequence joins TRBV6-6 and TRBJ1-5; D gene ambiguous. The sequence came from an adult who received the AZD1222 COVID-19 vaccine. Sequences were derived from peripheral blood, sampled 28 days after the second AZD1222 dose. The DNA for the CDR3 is TGTGCCAGCAGTTACGATGTGGGACAGCCCCAGCATTTT. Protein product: CASSYDVGQPQHF.